This TCR beta chain was obtained from a study of T-cell memory formation after mild COVID-19. TCRdb re-analysed the 5' RACE reads in MiXCR, keeping a single row per CDR3 protein. The repertoire holds some 600,000 distinct CDR3 sequences, with 15% to 20% as singletons. This clonotype was counted only a few times. Trimming cost V 5 bases and J 4 bases; bases outside gene matches: 6. This CDR3 region has 14 residues. CDR1 MNHNS and CDR2 SASEGT come from the germline V gene. Sequencing was carried out using PBMCs or a T cell subset sorted from them (not recorded which). The V and J genes are TRBV6-1 and TRBJ1-1; 8 nucleotides align to TRBD1. The origin of this receptor is an adult woman who had mild COVID-19 (a few samples of this study predate the infection). Cell type and time point are not known. Here the CDR3 reads CASSTKQGVTEAFF. CDR3 DNA sequence: TGTGCCAGCAGTACGAAACAGGGGGTCACTGAAGCTTTCTTT.